Below, 3 T cell receptor beta chains from the same sample are listed, as sequenced in a study of T cells after posttransplantation cyclophosphamide (dated by TCRdb to 2016 to 2017). Read against the paper, the sample's treatment or condition label means: high-dose cyclophosphamide on days +3 and +4 as single-agent GVHD prophylaxis. Patients in the PTCy group got busulfan and fludarabine conditioning, a marrow graft from a related or unrelated donor, and cyclophosphamide on days +3 and +4. Receptor amplification or capture employed the immunoSEQ multiplex PCR assay. Not all clones reach the TCRdb copy of this immuneACCESS table, which keeps in-frame sequences only. Checked studies attribute under half of the gap to unresolved V genes and leave the rest unexplained. The sample yields 35,000 to 50,000 clones; roughly 87% were counted once. Clones ranked in the top ten supply 2% to 3% of the sample.

The input for sequencing was PBMCs, taken 55 to 70 days after allogeneic stem cell transplant with posttransplant cyclophosphamide. All receptors derive from a male patient aged 55 to 69 who received an allogeneic stem cell transplant from a related donor and was CMV-positive. Donor T cells from the graft may be present among the T cells after a transplant.

The chain has TRBV7-8 and TRBJ1-1; D possibly corresponds to TRBD1 (6 bases). Trimming stripped 2 bases from V and 1 base from J, with 23 bases between. The CDR3 length is 19 residues. Germline V lookup: CDR1 SGHVS, CDR2 FQNEAQ. Here the CDR3 DNA reads TGTGCCAGCAGCTTAATAGTCGGGACAACAACGACCACGAACACTGAAGCTTTCTTT. Translation: CASSLIVGTTTTTNTEAFF.

This chain joins TRBV4-1 and TRBJ1-1; D is perhaps TRBD1 (5 bases). V lost 0 bases, J lost 10 bases, and 9 bases lay in between. The germline gives CDR1 MGHRA, CDR2 YSYEKL. This CDR3 spans 12 amino acids. CDR3 region: CASSQEGRVAFF. The CDR3 bases are TGCGCCAGCAGCCAAGAAGGCAGGGTAGCTTTCTTT.

Only one count was recorded for this clone. V usage is TRBV19 and J usage is TRBJ1-5; TRBD1 might be the D (5 bases). Deletions cut 0 bases from V and 2 bases from J, with 14 bases between. Germline V gene sequence: CDR1 LNHDA, CDR2 SQIVND (reference sequence). The CDR3 length is 17 residues. CDR3 residues: CASSIDWGRVGNQPQHF. CDR3 sequence (DNA): TGTGCCAGTAGTATAGATTGGGGCAGGGTCGGCAATCAGCCCCAGCATTTT.